This T cell receptor (beta chain) was sequenced during a study of blood T cells in healthy people across ages. Findings of the study overall: Long-lived donors had more naive CD4+ cells and higher diversity than aged donors.

A second PCR, run for about 6 to 11 cycles, used a sample-barcoded 5' primer plus a J-beta primer mix. Each cDNA molecule carried a tag from a template-switch adaptor that contained 12 random nucleotides. Every sample gave at least 2.5 million paired-end reads containing CDR3. One entry per CDR3 protein, called by TCRdb with MiXCR from the 5' RACE reads. Of 1.8 million or so distinct CDR3 sequences listed, around 42% are singletons. For this clonotype: The antigen is unknown.

CDR3 length equals 14 residues. The V gene's germline CDR1 is LGHNA and CDR2 YSLEER. V was shortened by 2 bases and J by 6 bases, with 11 bases between the two germline ends. Sample: blood. This receptor was obtained from a human donor in good health. The gene calls are TRBV4-3 and TRBJ1-5; TRBD1 is a possible D gene (6 bases). In nucleotides, the CDR3 is TGCGCCAGCAGCCAATACAGGGCGGGTCAGCCCCAGCATTTT. It encodes CASSQYRAGQPQHF.